A selection of T cell receptor beta chains follows, all from one sample in a study of blood T cell repertoires in COVID-19. Clones were read by immunoSEQ multiplex PCR, and TCRdb kept only the in-frame ones, dropping some. The sample lists approximately 260,000 clones, around 86% occurring once. The sequencing input was peripheral blood. These receptors were taken from a man aged 50-59 years with acute or convalescent COVID-19. The CDR3 runs from the conserved cysteine through the conserved F or W. The order of the fields is D gene, clone size, V gene, CDR3 length, J gene, CDR3 protein, CDR3 DNA. The D gene is left open where the match is weak. Only part of the rows carry a size: once, few, many, or a class if the clone is expanded.

TRBD1,-,TRBV6-5,15,TRBJ1-2,CASSYSVRGHGGYTF,TGTGCCAGCAGTTACTCGGTCAGGGGGCATGGGGGCTACACCTTC
-,-,TRBV11-2,12,TRBJ1-2,CASSPGGTGYTF,TGTGCCAGCAGCCCGGGGGGCACCGGCTACACCTTC
TRBD1,-,TRBV2,14,TRBJ1-1,CASSREQGMAEAFF,TGTGCCAGCAGTAGAGAACAGGGGATGGCTGAAGCTTTCTTT
TRBD1,-,TRBV5-1,16,TRBJ1-1,CASSFSFWTGDTEAFF,TGCGCCAGCAGCTTCTCTTTCTGGACAGGGGACACTGAAGCTTTCTTT
-,-,TRBV6-6,13,TRBJ2-7,CASTTGGPYEQYF,TGTGCCAGCACCACCGGGGGTCCCTACGAGCAGTACTTC
-,-,TRBV3-1/TRBV3-2,14,TRBJ2-5,CASSQAQGQETQYF,TGTGCCAGCAGCCAAGCGCAGGGGCAAGAGACCCAGTACTTC
TRBD2,-,TRBV5-6,16,TRBJ2-3,CASSPGLAGDTDTQYF,TGTGCCAGCAGCCCGGGACTAGCGGGGGACACAGATACGCAGTATTTT
-,-,TRBV6-2/TRBV6-3,12,TRBJ2-1,CASSSRVLEQFF,TGTGCCAGCAGTTCCAGGGTGCTTGAGCAGTTCTTC
-,-,TRBV18,15,TRBJ1-4,CASSPGRDQVEKLFF,TGTGCCAGCTCACCAGGGAGGGACCAGGTTGAAAAACTGTTTTTT
-,-,TRBV3-1/TRBV3-2,12,TRBJ1-1,CASSVRHTEAFF,TGTGCCAGCAGCGTGCGGCACACTGAAGCTTTCTTT
-,-,TRBV30,12,TRBJ1-6,CAWQAYNSPLHF,TGTGCCTGGCAGGCCTATAATTCACCCCTCCACTTT
TRBD2,-,TRBV27,17,TRBJ2-3,CASSQKGLAGGRDTQYF,TGTGCCAGCAGTCAAAAAGGCCTAGCGGGGGGGAGGGATACGCAGTATTTT
TRBD1,-,TRBV3-1/TRBV3-2,15,TRBJ1-1,CASSRGQGMGTEAFF,TGTGCCAGCAGCCGCGGACAGGGGATGGGCACTGAAGCTTTCTTT
-,-,TRBV7-3,14,TRBJ1-1,CASSSGREGTEAFF,TGTGCCAGCAGCTCGGGGAGAGAGGGCACTGAAGCTTTCTTT
TRBD1,once,TRBV30,13,TRBJ1-1,CARRRDRDNEAFF,TGTGCCCGCCGGCGGGACAGGGATAATGAAGCTTTCTTT
-,once,TRBV19,11,TRBJ2-5,CASSMEQTQYF,TGTGCCAGTAGTATGGAGCAGACCCAGTACTTC
TRBD2,-,TRBV7-6,16,TRBJ2-1,CASSLMQRGYYNEQFF,TGTGCCAGCAGCTTAATGCAGCGGGGCTATTACAATGAGCAGTTCTTC
TRBD1,-,TRBV7-2,15,TRBJ1-4,CASSPTGARNEKLFF,TGTGCCAGCAGCCCGACAGGGGCCCGCAATGAAAAACTGTTTTTT
-,-,TRBV2,14,TRBJ2-7,CASRVGGPGNEQYF,TGTGCCAGTAGGGTCGGGGGGCCGGGAAACGAGCAGTACTTC
TRBD1,-,TRBV11-3,14,TRBJ1-5,CASSFKGADQPQHF,TGTGCCAGCAGCTTTAAGGGGGCGGATCAGCCCCAGCATTTT
-,-,TRBV2,12,TRBJ1-5,CASEGERQPQHF,TGTGCCAGCGAGGGGGAGCGTCAGCCCCAGCATTTT
TRBD1,-,TRBV4-1,16,TRBJ1-5,CASSPKWDRDNQPQHF,TGCGCCAGCAGCCCCAAGTGGGACAGGGATAATCAGCCCCAGCATTTT
TRBD1,-,TRBV20-1,13,TRBJ1-1,CSASGDSYTEAFF,TGCAGTGCTAGTGGGGACAGTTACACTGAAGCTTTCTTT
-,-,TRBV28,12,TRBJ2-7,CASSSLFNEQYF,TGTGCCAGCAGTTCCCTTTTTAACGAGCAGTACTTC
-,-,TRBV19,17,TRBJ1-4,CASSIDLFDRTGEKLFF,TGTGCCAGTAGTATAGATCTTTTTGACAGGACCGGTGAAAAACTGTTTTTT
TRBD2,-,TRBV23-1,14,TRBJ2-7,CASLGGDLTSEQYF,TGCGCCAGCCTCGGGGGGGACCTCACCTCCGAGCAGTACTTC
-,-,TRBV13,15,TRBJ2-2,CASSSGTMGTGELFF,TGTGCCAGCAGCTCCGGGACAATGGGAACCGGGGAGCTGTTTTTT
-,-,TRBV27,13,TRBJ1-3,CASSLYQVNPIYF,TGTGCCAGCAGTTTATACCAGGTTAACCCCATATATTTT
-,once,TRBV7-9,15,TRBJ1-1,CASSLGGGGGTEAFF,TGTGCCAGCAGCTTAGGCGGCGGCGGGGGCACTGAAGCTTTCTTT
-,-,TRBV29-1,14,TRBJ1-2,CSVSLGGSNYGYTF,TGCAGCGTTTCCCTGGGAGGGTCGAACTATGGCTACACCTTC
-,-,TRBV7-9,12,TRBJ1-1,CASSPLGPEAFF,TGTGCCAGCAGCCCGCTGGGCCCTGAAGCTTTCTTT
TRBD1,-,TRBV2,18,TRBJ1-4,CASSEALQGTGRNEKLFF,TGTGCCAGCAGTGAAGCGCTTCAAGGGACAGGGAGGAATGAAAAACTGTTTTTT
TRBD2,-,TRBV19,16,TRBJ2-3,CASTRGLAGGTDTQYF,TGTGCCAGTACCAGGGGACTAGCGGGGGGCACAGATACGCAGTATTTT
TRBD2,-,TRBV30,16,TRBJ2-1,CAWSESPAGPYNEQFF,TGTGCCTGGAGTGAATCCCCAGCGGGGCCTTACAATGAGCAGTTCTTC
-,-,TRBV19,13,TRBJ1-1,CASSIERNTEAFF,TGTGCCAGTAGTATAGAGAGGAACACTGAAGCTTTCTTT
TRBD2,-,TRBV7-2,15,TRBJ2-7,CASSLRTSGTYEQYF,TGTGCCAGCAGCTTACGCACTAGCGGGACCTACGAGCAGTACTTC
TRBD1,-,TRBV6-5,14,TRBJ2-1,CASRILGQANEQFF,TGTGCCAGCAGGATACTAGGACAGGCCAATGAGCAGTTCTTC
-,-,TRBV7-6,15,TRBJ2-6,CASSLATGGANVLTF,TGTGCCAGCAGCTTAGCCACTGGTGGGGCCAACGTCCTGACTTTC
-,-,TRBV3-1/TRBV3-2,18,TRBJ1-6,CASSQDGGYSWDPSPLHF,TGTGCCAGCAGCCAAGACGGGGGATACTCATGGGACCCTTCACCCCTCCACTTT
-,-,TRBV5-1,14,TRBJ1-2,CASSSGQSYYGYTF,TGCGCCAGCAGCTCCGGACAGTCGTACTATGGCTACACCTTC
-,-,TRBV14,14,TRBJ1-1,CASSLGGGRPEAFF,TGTGCCAGCAGCTTGGGGGGGGGAAGGCCTGAAGCTTTCTTT
-,-,TRBV12-5,14,TRBJ1-2,CASGPYLTGYGYTF,TGTGCTAGTGGTCCATATCTCACCGGCTATGGCTACACCTTC